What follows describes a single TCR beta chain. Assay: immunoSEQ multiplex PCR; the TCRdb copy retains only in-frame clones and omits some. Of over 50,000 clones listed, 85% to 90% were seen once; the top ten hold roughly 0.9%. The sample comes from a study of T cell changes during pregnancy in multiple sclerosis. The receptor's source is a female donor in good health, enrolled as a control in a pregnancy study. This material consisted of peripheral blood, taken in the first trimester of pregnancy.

CDR3 loop: CSVGRSTQYF. The CDR3 nucleotides are TGCAGCGTTGGGAGGAGTACCCAGTACTTC. The chain employs TRBV29-1 and TRBJ2-5; tentative D call: TRBD2 (5 bases). This CDR3 region has 10 residues. V was clipped by 4 bases and J by 8 bases, with 8 bases between them. Germline V CDR1 and CDR2: SQVTM, ANQGSEA.